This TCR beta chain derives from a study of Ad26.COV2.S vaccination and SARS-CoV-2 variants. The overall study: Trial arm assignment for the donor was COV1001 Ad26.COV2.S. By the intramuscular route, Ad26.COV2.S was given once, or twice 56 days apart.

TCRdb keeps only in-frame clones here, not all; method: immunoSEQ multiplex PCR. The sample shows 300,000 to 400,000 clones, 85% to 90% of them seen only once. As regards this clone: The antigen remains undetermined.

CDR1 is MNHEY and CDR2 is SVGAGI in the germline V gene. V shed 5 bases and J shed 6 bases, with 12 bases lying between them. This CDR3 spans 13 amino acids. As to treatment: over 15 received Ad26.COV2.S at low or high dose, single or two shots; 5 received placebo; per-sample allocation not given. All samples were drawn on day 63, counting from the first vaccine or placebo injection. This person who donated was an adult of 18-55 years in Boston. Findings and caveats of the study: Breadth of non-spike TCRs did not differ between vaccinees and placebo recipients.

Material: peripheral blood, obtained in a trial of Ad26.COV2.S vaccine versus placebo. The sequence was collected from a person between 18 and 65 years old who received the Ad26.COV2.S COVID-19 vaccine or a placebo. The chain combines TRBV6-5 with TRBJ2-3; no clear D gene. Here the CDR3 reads CASSTQWVDTQYF. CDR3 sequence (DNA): TGTGCCAGCAGTACCCAATGGGTGGATACGCAGTATTTT.